Given below is one T cell receptor (beta chain) in context. TCRdb keeps only in-frame clones here, not all; method: immunoSEQ multiplex PCR. The sample lists roughly 100,000 clones, approximately 85% occurring once. The data are from a study of T cell clones after liver transplantation. Background on the study: A pre-transplant mixed lymphocyte reaction with TCRbeta sequencing defined graft-donor-reactive clones followed in post-transplant blood. Graft-donor-reactive sequences were compared with third-party-reactive TCRbeta sequences from pre-transplant mixed lymphocyte reactions.

The trim removed 6 bases at V and 2 bases at J, leaving 2 bases unmatched. The CDR3 length is 15 residues. Germline V CDR1 and CDR2: MNHEY, SVGAGI. The clonotype was recovered from a human donor who received a liver transplant. This chain connects TRBV6-5 to TRBJ2-1; 12 bases are shared with TRBD2. Sequencing was performed on CD4+ T cells from blood, taken before liver transplant. The CDR3 bases are TGTGCCAGCAGCCTAGCGGGGGGGCCCTACAATGAGCAGTTCTTC. It specifies CASSLAGGPYNEQFF.